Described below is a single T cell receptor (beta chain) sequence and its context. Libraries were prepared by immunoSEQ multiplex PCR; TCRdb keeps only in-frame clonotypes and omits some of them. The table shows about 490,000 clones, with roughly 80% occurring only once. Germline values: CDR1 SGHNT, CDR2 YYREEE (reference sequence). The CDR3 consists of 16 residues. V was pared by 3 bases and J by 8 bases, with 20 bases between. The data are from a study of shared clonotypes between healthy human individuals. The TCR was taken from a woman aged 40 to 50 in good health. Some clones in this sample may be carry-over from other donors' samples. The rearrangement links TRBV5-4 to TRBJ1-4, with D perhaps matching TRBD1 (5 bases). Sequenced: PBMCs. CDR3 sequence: CASSSSGGTGIEKLFF. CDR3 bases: TGTGCCAGCAGCTCGTCCGGCGGGACCGGTATAGAAAAACTGTTTTTT.